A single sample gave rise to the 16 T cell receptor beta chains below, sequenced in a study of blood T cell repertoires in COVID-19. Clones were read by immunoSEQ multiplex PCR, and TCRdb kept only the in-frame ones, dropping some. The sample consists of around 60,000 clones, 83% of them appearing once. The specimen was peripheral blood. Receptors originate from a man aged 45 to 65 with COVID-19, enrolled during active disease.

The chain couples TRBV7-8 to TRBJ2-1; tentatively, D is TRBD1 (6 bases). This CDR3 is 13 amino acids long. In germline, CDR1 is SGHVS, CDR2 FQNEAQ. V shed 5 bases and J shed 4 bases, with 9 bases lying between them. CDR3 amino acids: CASSAGAYNEQFF. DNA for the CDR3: TGTGCCAGCAGCGCAGGGGCTTACAATGAGCAGTTCTTC.

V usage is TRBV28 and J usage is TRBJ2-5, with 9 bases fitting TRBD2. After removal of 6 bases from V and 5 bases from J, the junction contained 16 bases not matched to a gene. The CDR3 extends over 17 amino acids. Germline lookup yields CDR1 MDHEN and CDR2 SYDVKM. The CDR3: CASSPRRVAGGPETQYF. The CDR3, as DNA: TGTGCCAGCAGCCCCAGGAGGGTCGCGGGAGGGCCGGAGACCCAGTACTTC.

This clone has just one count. The CDR3 DNA reads TGTGCCAGCTCGTCCGGGACAGGGGTAATATCACCCCTCCACTTT. This encodes CASSSGTGVISPLHF. The J gene is TRBJ1-6, the V gene TRBV19; 10 nucleotides align to TRBD1. CDR1 and CDR2 from the germline V gene are LNHDA and SQIVND (reference sequence). With 9 bases clipped from V and 10 bases from J, the junction kept 12 bases outside the gene matches. The CDR3 runs 15 residues.

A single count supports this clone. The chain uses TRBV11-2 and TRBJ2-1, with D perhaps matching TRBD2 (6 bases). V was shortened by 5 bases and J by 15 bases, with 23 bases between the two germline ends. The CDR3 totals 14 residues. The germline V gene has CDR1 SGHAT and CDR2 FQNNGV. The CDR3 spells CASSPISSGRGLFF. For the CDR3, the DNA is TGTGCCAGCAGCCCAATCTCCTCGGGGCGGGGTCTGTTCTTC.

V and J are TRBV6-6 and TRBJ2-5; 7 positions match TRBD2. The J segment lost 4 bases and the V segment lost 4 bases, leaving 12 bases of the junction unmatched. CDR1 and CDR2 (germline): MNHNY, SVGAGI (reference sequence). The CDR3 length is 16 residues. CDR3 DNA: TGTGCCAGCAGTTCGGGGGGTGAGGGCCCGAGAGAGACCCAGTACTTC. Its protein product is CASSSGGEGPRETQYF.

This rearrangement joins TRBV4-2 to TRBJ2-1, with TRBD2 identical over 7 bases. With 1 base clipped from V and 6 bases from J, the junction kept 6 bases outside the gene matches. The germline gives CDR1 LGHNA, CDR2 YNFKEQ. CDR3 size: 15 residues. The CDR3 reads CASSQGAGVFNEQFF. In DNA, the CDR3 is TGTGCCAGCAGCCAAGGGGCGGGAGTTTTCAATGAGCAGTTCTTC.

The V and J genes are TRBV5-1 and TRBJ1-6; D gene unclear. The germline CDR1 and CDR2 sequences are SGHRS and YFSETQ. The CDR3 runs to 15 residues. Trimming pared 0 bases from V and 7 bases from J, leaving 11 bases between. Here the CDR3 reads CASSLGTAGNSPLHF. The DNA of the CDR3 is TGCGCCAGCAGCTTGGGAACCGCGGGGAATTCACCCCTCCACTTT.

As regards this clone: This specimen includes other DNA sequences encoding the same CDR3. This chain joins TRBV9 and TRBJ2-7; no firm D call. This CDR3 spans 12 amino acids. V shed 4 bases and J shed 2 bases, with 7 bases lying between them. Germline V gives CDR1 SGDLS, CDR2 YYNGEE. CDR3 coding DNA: TGTGCCAGCAGCCCCGGAGCCTACGAGCAGTACTTC. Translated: CASSPGAYEQYF.

CDR3 protein: CASSLGQMNTGELFF. CDR3 nucleotides: TGCGCCAGCAGCTTGGGGCAGATGAACACCGGGGAGCTGTTTTTT. This chain connects TRBV5-1 to TRBJ2-2, with D hard to call. This CDR3 comprises 15 residues. Germline V lookup: CDR1 SGHRS, CDR2 YFSETQ. V was shortened by 0 bases and J by 1 base, with 7 bases between the two germline ends. Complete variable domain (other parts from reference TRBV5-1 and TRBJ2-2): KAGVTQTPRYLIKTRGQQVTLSCSPISGHRSVSWYQQTPGQGLQFLFEYFSETQRNKGNFPGRFSGRQFSNSRSEMNVSTLELGDSALYLCASSLGQMNTGELFFGEGSRLTVL.

CDR3 DNA sequence: TGCGCCAGCAGCAACCGTGCAGGCAAGAACACTGAAGCTTTCTTT. The encoded protein is CASSNRAGKNTEAFF. The V gene is TRBV5-1, the J gene TRBJ1-1; D is undetermined. Trimming pared 4 bases from V and 1 base from J, leaving 14 bases between. There are 15 residues in the CDR3. Germline V gives CDR1 SGHRS, CDR2 YFSETQ.

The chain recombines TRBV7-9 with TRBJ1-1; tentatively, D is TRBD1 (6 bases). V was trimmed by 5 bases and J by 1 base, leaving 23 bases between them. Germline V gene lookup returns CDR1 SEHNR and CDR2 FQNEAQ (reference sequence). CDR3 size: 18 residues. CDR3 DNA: TGTGCCAGCAGCCAGGGAGGGGGAGGGTTCTATCAGAACACTGAAGCTTTCTTT. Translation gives CASSQGGGGFYQNTEAFF.

In nucleotides, the CDR3 is TGTGCCAGCAGTTTCCGGACAGGGATTTACAATGAGCAGTTCTTC. This gives the protein CASSFRTGIYNEQFF. The chain carries TRBV27 and TRBJ2-1; TRBD1 matches at 8 bases. The CDR3 consists of 15 residues. From germline, CDR1 is MNHEY and CDR2 SMNVEV (reference sequence). V was clipped by 3 bases and J by 4 bases; unmatched bases: 5.

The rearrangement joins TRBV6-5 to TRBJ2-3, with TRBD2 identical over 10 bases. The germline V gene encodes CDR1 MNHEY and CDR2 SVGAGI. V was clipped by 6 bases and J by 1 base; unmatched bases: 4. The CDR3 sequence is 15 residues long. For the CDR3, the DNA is TGTGCCAGCAGCCAAGGGACTAGCGGCACAGATACGCAGTATTTT. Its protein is CASSQGTSGTDTQYF.

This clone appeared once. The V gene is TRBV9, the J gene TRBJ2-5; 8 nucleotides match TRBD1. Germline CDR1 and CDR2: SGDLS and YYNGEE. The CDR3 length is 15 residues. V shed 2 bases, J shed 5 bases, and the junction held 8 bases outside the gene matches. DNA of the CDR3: TGTGCCAGCAGCGTTCGGACAGGGCCGGACGAGACCCAGTACTTC. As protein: CASSVRTGPDETQYF.

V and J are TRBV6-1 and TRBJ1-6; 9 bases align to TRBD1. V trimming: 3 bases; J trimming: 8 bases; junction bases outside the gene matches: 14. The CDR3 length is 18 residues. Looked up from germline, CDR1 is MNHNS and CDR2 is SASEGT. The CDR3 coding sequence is TGTGCCAGCAGTGAGAGACCTCCGGGACAGGGTAGGGATTCACCCCTCCACTTT. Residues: CASSERPPGQGRDSPLHF.

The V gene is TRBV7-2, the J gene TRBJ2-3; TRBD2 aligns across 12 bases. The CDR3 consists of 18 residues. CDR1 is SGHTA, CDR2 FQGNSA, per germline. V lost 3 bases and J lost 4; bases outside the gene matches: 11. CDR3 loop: CASSLRTSGALGADTQYF. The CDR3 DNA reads TGTGCCAGCAGCTTGAGGACTAGCGGGGCCTTAGGTGCAGATACGCAGTATTTT.